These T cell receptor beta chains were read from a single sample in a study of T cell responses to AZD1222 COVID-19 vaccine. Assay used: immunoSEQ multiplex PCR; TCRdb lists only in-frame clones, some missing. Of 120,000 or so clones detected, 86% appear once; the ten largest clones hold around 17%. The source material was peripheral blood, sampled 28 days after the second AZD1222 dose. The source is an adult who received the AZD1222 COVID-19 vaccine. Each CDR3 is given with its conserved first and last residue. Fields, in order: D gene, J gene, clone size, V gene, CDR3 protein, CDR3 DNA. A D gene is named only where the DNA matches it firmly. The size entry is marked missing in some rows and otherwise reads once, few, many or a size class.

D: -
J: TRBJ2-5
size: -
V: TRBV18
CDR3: CASSPGSGRETQYF
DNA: TGTGCCAGCTCACCGGGATCAGGGCGGGAGACCCAGTACTTC

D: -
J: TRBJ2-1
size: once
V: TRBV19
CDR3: CASSIGAVSAEQFF
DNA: TGTGCCAGTAGTATAGGGGCAGTATCGGCTGAGCAGTTCTTC

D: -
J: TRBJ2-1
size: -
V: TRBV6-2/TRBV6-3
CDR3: CASSLESYNEQFF
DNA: TGTGCCAGCAGCTTGGAGAGCTACAATGAGCAGTTCTTC

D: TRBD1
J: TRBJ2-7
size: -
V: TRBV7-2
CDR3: CASSLDGTGGYEQYF
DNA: TGTGCCAGCAGCTTAGACGGGACAGGGGGGTACGAGCAGTACTTC

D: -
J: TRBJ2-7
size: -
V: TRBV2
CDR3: CASKDVVGRPYEQYF
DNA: TGTGCCAGCAAAGACGTGGTGGGTCGACCCTACGAGCAGTACTTC

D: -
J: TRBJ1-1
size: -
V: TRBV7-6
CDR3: CASSLTISSGLGTEAFF
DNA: TGTGCCAGCAGCTTAACTATCTCCTCAGGGCTGGGCACTGAAGCTTTCTTT

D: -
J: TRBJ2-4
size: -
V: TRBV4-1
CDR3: CASSQLEKNIQYF
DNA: TGCGCCAGCAGCCAACTGGAAAAAAACATTCAGTACTTC

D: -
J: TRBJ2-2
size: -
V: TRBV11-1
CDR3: CASSLQPGANTGELFF
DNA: TGTGCCAGCAGCTTACAGCCGGGGGCGAACACCGGGGAGCTGTTTTTT

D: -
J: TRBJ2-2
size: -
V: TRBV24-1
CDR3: CATKEANTGELFF
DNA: TGTGCCACGAAAGAAGCGAACACCGGGGAGCTGTTTTTT

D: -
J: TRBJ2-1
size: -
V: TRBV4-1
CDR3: CASSPAKGLWDEQFF
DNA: TGCGCCAGCAGCCCCGCCAAAGGGCTATGGGATGAGCAGTTCTTC

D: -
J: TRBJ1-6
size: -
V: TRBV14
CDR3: CASSQLQIDSPLHF
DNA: TGTGCCAGCAGCCAGCTGCAGATTGATTCACCCCTCCACTTT

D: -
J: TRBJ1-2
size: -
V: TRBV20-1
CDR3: CSASGPGDGYTF
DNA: TGCAGTGCTAGTGGTCCTGGGGATGGCTACACCTTC

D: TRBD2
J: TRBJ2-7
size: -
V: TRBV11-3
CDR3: CASSPKPGGLSEQYF
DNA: TGTGCCAGCAGCCCGAAGCCGGGGGGGCTCAGCGAGCAGTACTTC

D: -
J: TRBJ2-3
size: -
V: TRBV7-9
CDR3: CASSSRGDFTDTQYF
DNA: TGTGCCAGCAGCTCCCGGGGCGACTTCACAGATACGCAGTATTTT

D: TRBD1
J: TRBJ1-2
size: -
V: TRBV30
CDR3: CAWSAQGASTF
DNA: TGTGCCTGGAGTGCACAGGGGGCGAGCACCTTC

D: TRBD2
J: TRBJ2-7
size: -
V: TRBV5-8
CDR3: CASSPRLAGGSYEQYF
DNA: TGTGCCAGCAGCCCAAGGCTAGCGGGAGGGTCCTACGAGCAGTACTTC

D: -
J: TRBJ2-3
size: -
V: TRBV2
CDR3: CASSEQVVADTQYF
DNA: TGTGCCAGCAGTGAACAGGTCGTTGCTGATACGCAGTATTTT

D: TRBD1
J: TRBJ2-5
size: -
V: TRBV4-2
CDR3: CASSQSIQCSSAGIKTGAQETQYF
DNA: TGTGCCAGCAGCCAGTCTATCCAATGTAGTTCCGCGGGGATTAAGACAGGGGCGCAAGAGACCCAGTACTTC

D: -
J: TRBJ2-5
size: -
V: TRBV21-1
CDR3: CASSKVWKRGPEETQYF
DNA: TGTGCCAGCAGCAAAGTGTGGAAGCGGGGACCCGAAGAGACCCAGTACTTC

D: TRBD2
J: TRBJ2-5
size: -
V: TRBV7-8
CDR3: CASSLVLAGGPETQYF
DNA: TGTGCCAGCAGCTTAGTGTTAGCGGGGGGGCCGGAGACCCAGTACTTC

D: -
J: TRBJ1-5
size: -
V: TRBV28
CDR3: CASSSTGILILSGRNQPQHF
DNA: TGTGCCAGCAGTTCTACAGGGATTTTGATTCTCAGTGGCCGCAATCAGCCCCAGCATTTT

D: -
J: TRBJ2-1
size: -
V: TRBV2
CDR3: CASSETRPPTDNEQFF
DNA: TGTGCCAGCAGTGAAACAAGACCCCCTACGGACAATGAGCAGTTCTTC

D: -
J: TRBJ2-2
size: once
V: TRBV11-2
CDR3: CASRTTAGTGELFF
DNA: TGTGCCAGCAGGACAACCGCAGGGACCGGGGAGCTGTTTTTT

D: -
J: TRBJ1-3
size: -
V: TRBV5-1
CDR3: CASSPDPAGNTIYF
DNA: TGCGCCAGCAGCCCGGACCCCGCTGGAAACACCATATATTTT

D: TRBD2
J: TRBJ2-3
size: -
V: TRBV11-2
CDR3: CASSHLAGGILSRRYF
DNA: TGTGCCAGCAGCCACCTAGCGGGGGGGATACTATCGAGGCGGTATTTT

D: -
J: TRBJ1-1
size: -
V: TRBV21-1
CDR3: CASSKRQHQSNTEAFF
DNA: TGTGCCAGCAGCAAACGACAGCACCAGTCGAACACTGAAGCTTTCTTT

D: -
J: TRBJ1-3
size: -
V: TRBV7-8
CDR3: CASSLGGTSRPIYF
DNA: TGTGCCAGCAGCTTAGGGGGCACCTCGCGACCCATATATTTT

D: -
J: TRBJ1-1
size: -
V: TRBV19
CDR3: CASSIREVYTEAFF
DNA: TGTGCCAGTAGTATCAGGGAGGTTTATACTGAAGCTTTCTTT

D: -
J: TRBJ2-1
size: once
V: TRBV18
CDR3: CASSGLTNSSYNEQFF
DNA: TGTGCCAGCTCAGGATTGACTAACAGCTCCTACAATGAGCAGTTCTTC

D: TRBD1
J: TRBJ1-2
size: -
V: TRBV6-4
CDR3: CASSDGDSFGYTF
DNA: TGTGCCAGCAGTGACGGGGACAGTTTTGGCTACACCTTC

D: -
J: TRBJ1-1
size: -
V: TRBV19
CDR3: CASSIGLEGNTEAFF
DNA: TGTGCCAGTAGTATAGGGCTCGAGGGGAACACTGAAGCTTTCTTT

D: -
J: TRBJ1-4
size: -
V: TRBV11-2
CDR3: CASSLDDLTATNEKLFF
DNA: TGTGCCAGCAGCTTAGATGATTTGACAGCAACTAATGAAAAACTGTTTTTT

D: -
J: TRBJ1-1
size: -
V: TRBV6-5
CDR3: CASRSSRPTEAFF
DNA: TGTGCCAGCAGGTCGAGCAGGCCCACTGAAGCTTTCTTT

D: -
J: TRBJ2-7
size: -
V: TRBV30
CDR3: CAWSVAGGISEQYF
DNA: TGTGCCTGGAGTGTTGCTGGGGGGATAAGCGAGCAGTACTTC

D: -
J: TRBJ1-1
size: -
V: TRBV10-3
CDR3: CAISDQGNKNTEAFF
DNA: TGTGCCATCAGTGACCAGGGAAACAAGAACACTGAAGCTTTCTTT

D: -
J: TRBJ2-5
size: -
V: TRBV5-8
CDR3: CASSPTSRETQYF
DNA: TGTGCCAGCAGCCCAACGTCCCGAGAGACCCAGTACTTC